This T cell receptor beta chain appears in the sequencing data of a study of blood T cell repertoires in COVID-19. Turning to the study itself: Collection of acute and convalescent COVID-19 samples took place in the United States, Italy and Spain. T cells, B-cell-depleted T cells, or PBMCs provided the cDNA or gDNA that served as material.

In the original processing: Reference gene primer amplification in the assay estimated nucleated cell counts. The data were produced by immunoSEQ multiplex PCR, yet TCRdb's version contains in-frame clones alone and is incomplete. Clone size and the V and J calls come from that table; the DNA yielded D and trimming. The data show approximately 190,000 clones, approximately 90% seen once. V lost 0 bases to trimming and J lost 6 bases; unmatched junction nucleotides: 10. The CDR3 is 17 amino acids. From germline, CDR1 is LGHDT and CDR2 YNNKEL (reference sequence). Sequences were obtained from peripheral blood. This chain joins TRBV3-1 (or the pseudogene TRBV3-2) and TRBJ2-2; TRBD1 matches at 7 bases. The clonotype comes from a man in his 70s with active or convalescent COVID-19. CDR3 coding DNA: TGTGCCAGCAGCCAAGAACGCACGGCCACAGGGGCCGGGGAGCTGTTTTTT. Amino acids: CASSQERTATGAGELFF.